The source of this TCR beta chain is a study of early T cells in non-severe SARS-CoV-2 infection. Study background: Sequenced material consisted of bulk RNA (from unsorted whole blood), and chains were unpaired.

This clonotype was detected only a few times. Individual cDNA molecules each received unique molecular identifiers attached to them. One entry per CDR3 protein, called by TCRdb with MiXCR from the 5' RACE reads. Of about 64,000 distinct CDR3 sequences detected, approximately 9.2% appear once; the ten largest clones hold about an eighth. Trimming removed 6 bases from V and 5 bases from J; junction bases left unmatched: 4. Germline V gene lookup returns CDR1 LNHDA and CDR2 SQIVND (reference sequence). The length of the CDR3 is 14 residues. This TCR derives from an adult who was a healthcare worker with PCR-confirmed SARS-CoV-2 infection or an uninfected control (not recorded which). The specimen comprised whole blood, sampled at baseline. The V gene is TRBV19, the J gene TRBJ2-2, with 9 bases lining up with TRBD1. For the CDR3, the DNA is TGTGCCAGTAGGCGGACAGGGGCGACCGGGGAGCTGTTTTTT. It is translated as CASRRTGATGELFF.